The 24 T cell receptor beta chains reported below all come from one sample, sequenced in a study of CD8 T cells in ankylosing spondylitis. Each CDR3 protein gets one entry after TCRdb re-called the 5' RACE reads with MiXCR. This table holds about 130,000 distinct CDR3 sequences, around 9% found once. The specimen was blood, either unsorted or a sorted T cell fraction (not recorded which). All receptors derive from a male donor with ankylosing spondylitis or in good health (not recorded which).

This clonotype was seen at least ten times. The chain joins TRBV20-1 to TRBJ2-5, with 9 positions matching TRBD2. The CDR3 runs to 14 residues. The germline V gene has CDR1 DFQATT and CDR2 SNEGSKA (reference sequence). Trimming at V came to 3 bases and at J to 5 bases, leaving 7 bases not matched to a gene. CDR3 in amino acids: CSASSASGIETQYF. CDR3 DNA sequence: TGCAGTGCTAGTTCCGCTAGCGGGATTGAGACCCAGTACTTC.

This clonotype was recorded at least ten times. The chain couples TRBV4-1 to TRBJ2-1; 13 positions match TRBD2. The V segment lost 8 bases and the J segment 4 bases; nucleotides outside the gene matches: 2. The germline V gene has CDR1 MGHRA and CDR2 YSYEKL. The CDR3 is made up of 14 amino acids. As DNA, the CDR3 is TGCGCCAGCGGGACTAGCGGGAAGTACAATGAGCAGTTCTTC. Its protein is CASGTSGKYNEQFF.

This clonotype was recorded at least ten times. The chain joins TRBV12-3 or TRBV12-4 to TRBJ2-7; TRBD2 matches at 7 bases. With 6 bases clipped from V and 2 bases from J, the junction kept 7 bases outside the gene matches. There are 14 residues in the CDR3. The CDR3 region is CASSATGRPYEQYF. CDR3 DNA sequence: TGTGCCAGCAGCGCAACCGGGAGGCCCTACGAGCAGTACTTC.

This clonotype has a count of ten or more. The chain recombines TRBV5-1 with TRBJ1-3, with D perhaps TRBD1 (5 bases). The V end was cut by 0 bases, the J end by 0 bases, with 10 bases between. The germline gives CDR1 SGHRS, CDR2 YFSETQ. The CDR3 spans 16 residues. CDR3 amino acids: CASSLGQSRSGNTIYF. In DNA, the CDR3 is TGCGCCAGCAGCTTGGGACAGTCGCGCTCTGGAAACACCATATATTTT.

The table lists this clonotype with many counts. The genes are TRBV29-1 and TRBJ1-1; 7 nucleotides line up with TRBD1. The CDR3 is made up of 11 amino acids. The junction had 5 bases not matched to a gene; V was cut back by 6 bases and J by 7 bases. In germline, CDR1 is SQVTM, CDR2 ANQGSEA. The CDR3 DNA sequence: TGCAGCGTGGGACAGACCTATGAAGCTTTCTTT. Translation gives CSVGQTYEAFF.

This clonotype was seen ten or more times. The rearrangement uses TRBV5-4 and TRBJ2-7; 9 bases fit TRBD1. Germline CDR1 SGHNT, CDR2 YYREEE (reference sequence). The trim removed 3 bases at V and 6 bases at J, leaving 10 bases unmatched. CDR3 length equals 15 residues. CDR3 amino acids: CASSSSPGTGIEQYF. CDR3 sequence (DNA): TGTGCCAGCAGCTCGAGTCCCGGGACAGGGATCGAGCAGTACTTC.

This clonotype has at least ten counts. One junction end does not reproduce the germline sequence, and a read error may be involved. The chain combines TRBV7-9 with TRBJ2-5; 8 positions agree with TRBD1. Per germline, CDR1 SEHNR and CDR2 FQNEAQ (reference sequence). This CDR3 spans 13 amino acids. For the CDR3, the DNA is TGTGCCAGCAGCAAAACCACACAGGGGGTGAACTTCTTC. Translated: CASSKTTQGVNFF.

This clonotype was seen at least ten times. One end of the junction is discordant with germline, which a read error may explain. This rearrangement joins TRBV6-2 or TRBV6-3 to TRBJ2-1, with 10 bases fitting TRBD1. CDR3 length: 12 amino acids. Germline V lookup: CDR1 MNHEY, CDR2 SVGEGT. The CDR3 is CASSNSGTGVIF. In nucleotides, the CDR3 is TGTGCCAGCAGCAACTCCGGGACAGGGGTTATCTTC.

The J gene is TRBJ2-2, the V gene TRBV5-1; TRBD1 agrees at 9 bases. CDR3 size: 16 residues. CDR1 and CDR2 (germline): SGHRS, YFSETQ. V dropped 2 bases and J dropped 4; count of bases not matched to a gene: 6. CDR3 in DNA: TGCGCCAGCAGCTTATGGACAGGGGCAGGCACCGGGGAGCTGTTTTTT. Protein sequence: CASSLWTGAGTGELFF.

CDR3 loop: CASSTGSNYEQYF. The DNA of the CDR3 is TGTGCCAGCAGTACAGGGTCCAACTACGAGCAGTACTTC. The V and J genes are TRBV27 and TRBJ2-7; TRBD1 is a possible D gene (6 bases). V was clipped by 5 bases and J by 3 bases, with 11 bases between them. The CDR3 spans 13 residues. CDR1 and CDR2 from the germline V gene are MNHEY and SMNVEV (reference sequence).

The V call is TRBV20-1, the J call TRBJ2-3; a weak D match, TRBD2 (5 bases). Germline V CDR1 and CDR2: DFQATT, SNEGSKA (reference sequence). Trimming left V 4 bases short and J 0 bases short, with 8 bases between. The CDR3 contains 13 residues. CDR3 amino acids: CSANRGSTDTQYF. The CDR3, as DNA: TGCAGTGCTAACCGGGGTAGCACAGATACGCAGTATTTT.

This clonotype was detected a few times. This chain uses TRBV27 with TRBJ1-5; TRBD1 matches 9 bases. The V and J ends lost 4 bases and 7 bases, in that order; junction bases with no gene match: 5. This CDR3 contains 14 residues. Germline CDR1 reads MNHEY; CDR2 reads SMNVEV (reference sequence). CDR3 sequence reads: CASSSGQGQQPQHF. The CDR3 nucleotides read TGTGCCAGCAGTTCAGGACAGGGGCAGCAGCCCCAGCATTTT.

This clonotype has a count of ten or more. The chain carries TRBV5-1 and TRBJ2-2; D is unresolved. Per germline, CDR1 SGHRS and CDR2 YFSETQ. The CDR3 length is 15 residues. V lost 6 bases and J lost 3, with 15 bases in between. The CDR3 reads CASTQRSGDTGELFF. The CDR3, as DNA: TGCGCCAGCACTCAGAGGTCGGGTGACACCGGGGAGCTGTTTTTT.

The table lists this clonotype with a few counts. The gene calls are TRBV29-1 and TRBJ1-3; D remains unclear. Germline CDR1 SQVTM, CDR2 ANQGSEA. V was clipped by 0 bases and J by 3 bases, with 15 bases between them. The CDR3 is 16 residues long. DNA of the CDR3: TGCAGCGTTGAAGAACTCGGGCTCCGAGGTGGAAACACCATATATTTT. Translated: CSVEELGLRGGNTIYF. The full variable domain, completed using reference TRBV29-1 and TRBJ1-3, is SAVISQKPSRDICQRGTSLTIQCQVDSQVTMMFWYRQQPGQSLTLIATANQGSEATYESGFVIDKFPISRPNLTFSTLTVSNMSPEDSSIYLCSVEELGLRGGNTIYFGEGSWLTVV.

This clonotype is a singleton in its sample. The CDR3 DNA follows: TGTGCCAGCAGCTTAGGATTATCGGGTACTGAAGCTTTCTTT. Translated, it gives CASSLGLSGTEAFF. The rearrangement uses TRBV7-8 and TRBJ1-1; no definite D call. This CDR3 region has 14 residues. Germline lookup yields CDR1 SGHVS and CDR2 FQNEAQ. V gave up 1 base and J gave up 5 bases, with 11 bases separating them.

In this sample, this clonotype turned up many times. The chain joins TRBV7-8 to TRBJ2-1, with 8 bases that match TRBD2. Trimming took 5 bases from V and 8 from J; bases not matched to a gene: 14. The germline V gene encodes CDR1 SGHVS and CDR2 FQNEAQ. There are 16 residues in the CDR3. CDR3 sequence reads: CASSVRAVAGRDEQFF. The CDR3 DNA sequence: TGTGCCAGCAGCGTCAGAGCGGTAGCGGGAAGGGATGAGCAGTTCTTC.

Many counts were recorded for this clonotype. The genes are TRBV5-1 and TRBJ2-1, with 9 bases identical to TRBD1. V was clipped by 5 bases and J by 4 bases; unmatched bases: 4. This CDR3 is built from 14 residues. Germline V lookup: CDR1 SGHRS, CDR2 YFSETQ. CDR3 amino acids: CASRGQGSYNEQFF. The CDR3 DNA sequence: TGCGCCAGCAGGGGACAGGGCTCATACAATGAGCAGTTCTTC.

This clonotype was seen repeatedly, ten times or more. The rearrangement uses TRBV7-2 and TRBJ2-5; tentative D call: TRBD2 (7 bases). CDR1 SGHTA and CDR2 FQGNSA come from the germline V gene. The CDR3 has 15 residues. The germline V and J ends were trimmed by 5 bases and 5 bases, with 18 bases remaining between them. CDR3 sequence reads: CASSPGGRAGETQYF. The CDR3 DNA follows: TGTGCCAGCAGCCCGGGGGGCAGGGCGGGGGAGACCCAGTACTTC.

This clonotype was picked up many times. The chain has TRBV5-6 and TRBJ1-1, with TRBD1 matching over 7 bases. The CDR3 totals 14 residues. V was pared by 0 bases and J by 3 bases, with 2 bases of the junction left unmatched. Germline CDR1 is SGHDT and CDR2 is YYEEEE. The CDR3 is CASSLVDRDTEAFF. The CDR3 bases are TGTGCCAGCAGCTTGGTTGACAGGGACACTGAAGCTTTCTTT. The entire variable domain, with the rest obtained from reference TRBV5-6 and TRBJ1-1, is as follows: DAGVTQSPTHLIKTRGQQVTLRCSPKSGHDTVSWYQQALGQGPQFIFQYYEEEERQRGNFPDRFSGHQFPNYSSELNVNALLLGDSALYLCASSLVDRDTEAFFGQGTRLTVV.

Many counts were recorded for this clonotype. The rearrangement uses TRBV4-2 and TRBJ2-6; TRBD2 aligns across 14 bases. Per germline, CDR1 LGHNA and CDR2 YNFKEQ. With 3 bases clipped from V and 2 bases from J, the junction kept 0 bases outside the gene matches. There are 17 residues in the CDR3. The CDR3, as DNA: TGTGCCAGCAGCCAGGGACTAGCGGGAGCTGGGGCCAACGTCCTGACTTTC. Protein product: CASSQGLAGAGANVLTF.

This chain links TRBV12-3 or TRBV12-4 with TRBJ2-1; 7 bases line up with TRBD2. This CDR3 contains 14 residues. V gave up 6 bases and J gave up 9 bases; unmatched junction bases: 11. CDR3 sequence reads: CASSPSGRTGEQFF. The CDR3 region has the DNA TGTGCCAGCAGCCCTAGCGGAAGAACTGGTGAGCAGTTCTTC.

The V gene is TRBV25-1, the J gene TRBJ1-1; D uncertain. This CDR3 spans 14 amino acids. The V gene lost 5 bases and the J gene lost 4 bases, with 14 bases spanning the gap. Germline V gives CDR1 MGHDK, CDR2 SYGVNS. CDR3 sequence: CASSPTDWSTEAFF. The CDR3 DNA reads as TGTGCCAGCAGTCCAACAGATTGGAGCACTGAAGCTTTCTTT.

This clonotype has only a few counts. The chain joins TRBV5-5 to TRBJ2-1; TRBD2 aligns across 11 bases. The germline CDR1 and CDR2 sequences are SGHKS and YYEKEE (reference sequence). J gave up 9 bases and V 2 bases, and 13 bases lay outside the gene matches. The CDR3 sequence is 17 residues long. CDR3 sequence (DNA): TGTGCCAGCAGCTTAAGGTTAATAGCGGGAGGGCGGAGTGAGCAGTTCTTC. Translating it yields CASSLRLIAGGRSEQFF.

This clonotype was observed many times. The V and J genes are TRBV6-5 and TRBJ2-5; no clear D gene. From germline, CDR1 is MNHEY and CDR2 SVGAGI. The V gene lost 2 bases and the J gene lost 5 bases, with 6 bases spanning the gap. This CDR3 contains 12 residues. The CDR3, as DNA: TGTGCCAGCAGTTACCCCGGGGAGACCCAGTACTTC. This codes for CASSYPGETQYF.